One T cell receptor beta chain is described in this entry. V was clipped by 1 base and J by 4 bases; unmatched bases: 8. Germline V gene data show CDR1 as SGHDT and CDR2 as YYEEEE. The length of the CDR3 is 17 residues. Only in-frame clones appear in the TCRdb table, and some are missing; sequencing was by immunoSEQ multiplex PCR. The table has some 3,500 clones, around nine tenths seen once. The record originates from a study of tumor T cells in aggressive B-cell lymphoma. This receptor was obtained from an adult with diffuse large B cell lymphoma. Sample: tumor tissue. V gene TRBV5-6 combines with J gene TRBJ2-1, with 10 positions matching TRBD2. Written as DNA, the CDR3 is TGTGCCAGCAGCTTGTTCAGGATACTAGCGGGGTACAATGAGCAGTTCTTC. The encoded protein is CASSLFRILAGYNEQFF.